This T cell receptor (beta chain) was sequenced during a study of spatial heterogeneity in lung cancer. Trimming took 6 bases from V and 4 from J, leaving 9 bases between them. This CDR3 is 12 amino acids long. In germline, CDR1 is MNHNY, CDR2 SVGAGI (reference sequence). By share of the sample, this clonotype is medium-sized. Documented time point: sample taken at primary tumor resection. TCRdb analysed the 5' RACE reads with MiXCR anew, one entry per CDR3 protein. The sample holds a few thousand distinct CDR3 sequences, about 7% seen once. The rearrangement links TRBV6-6 to TRBJ1-1; D ambiguous. The receptor was derived from a male donor with early-stage non-small cell lung cancer. This specimen was normal lung tissue next to the tumor, taken at surgery. CDR3: CASSLSGTEAFF. The DNA for the CDR3 is TGTGCCAGCAGCCTCAGTGGCACTGAAGCTTTCTTT.